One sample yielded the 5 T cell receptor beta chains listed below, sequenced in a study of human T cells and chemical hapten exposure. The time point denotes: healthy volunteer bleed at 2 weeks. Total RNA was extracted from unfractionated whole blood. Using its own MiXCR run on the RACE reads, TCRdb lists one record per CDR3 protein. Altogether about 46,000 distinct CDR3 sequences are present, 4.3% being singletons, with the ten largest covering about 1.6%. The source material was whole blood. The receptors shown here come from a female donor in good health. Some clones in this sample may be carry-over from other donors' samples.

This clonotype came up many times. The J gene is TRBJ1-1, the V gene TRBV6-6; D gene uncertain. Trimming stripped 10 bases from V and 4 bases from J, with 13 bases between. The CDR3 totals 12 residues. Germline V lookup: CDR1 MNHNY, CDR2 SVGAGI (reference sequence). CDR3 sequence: CATRDMGTEAFF. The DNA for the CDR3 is TGTGCCACCAGAGATATGGGCACTGAAGCTTTCTTT.

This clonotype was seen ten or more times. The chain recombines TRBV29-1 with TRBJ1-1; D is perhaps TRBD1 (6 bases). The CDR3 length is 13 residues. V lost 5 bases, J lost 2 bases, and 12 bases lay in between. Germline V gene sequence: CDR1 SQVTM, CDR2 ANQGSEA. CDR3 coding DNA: TGCAGCGTTATGCAGGGGATCAACACTGAAGCTTTCTTT. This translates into CSVMQGINTEAFF.

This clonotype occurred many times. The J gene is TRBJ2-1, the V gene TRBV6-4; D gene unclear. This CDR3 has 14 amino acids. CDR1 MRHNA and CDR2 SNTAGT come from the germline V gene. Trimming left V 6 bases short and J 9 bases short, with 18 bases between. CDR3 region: CASRRYGQWGEQFF. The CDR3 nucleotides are TGTGCCAGCAGGAGGTATGGGCAATGGGGTGAGCAGTTCTTC.

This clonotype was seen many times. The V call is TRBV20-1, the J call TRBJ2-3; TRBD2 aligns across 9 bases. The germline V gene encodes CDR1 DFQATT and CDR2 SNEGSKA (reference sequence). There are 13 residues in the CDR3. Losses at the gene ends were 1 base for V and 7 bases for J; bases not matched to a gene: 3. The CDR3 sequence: CSARGGGDHTQYF. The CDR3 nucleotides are TGCAGTGCTAGAGGCGGGGGGGACCATACGCAGTATTTT.

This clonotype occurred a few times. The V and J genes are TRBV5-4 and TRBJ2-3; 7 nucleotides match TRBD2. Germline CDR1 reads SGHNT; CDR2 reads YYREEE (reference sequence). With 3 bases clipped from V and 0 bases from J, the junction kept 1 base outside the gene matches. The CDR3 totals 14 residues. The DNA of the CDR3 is TGTGCCAGCAGCTCTAGCGGTAGCACAGATACGCAGTATTTT. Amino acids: CASSSSGSTDTQYF.